The 31 T cell receptor beta chains listed next were all sequenced from one sample in a study of PD-L1 blockade in urothelial cancer. Libraries were prepared by immunoSEQ multiplex PCR; TCRdb keeps only in-frame clonotypes and omits some of them. The sample holds some 1,600 clones, around 32% seen once. This specimen was tumor tissue, taken before atezolizumab (anti-PD-L1) treatment. The receptors originated from a woman aged 60 to 75 with urothelial cancer.

The chain has TRBV29-1 and TRBJ2-1, with TRBD2 matching over 10 bases. The V gene end was trimmed by 5 bases and the J gene end by 6 bases; junction bases not matched to a gene: 4. The CDR3 covers 13 residues. CDR1 is SQVTM and CDR2 is ANQGSEA in the germline V gene. The CDR3 coding sequence is TGCAGCGTTATGCGGACTAGCGGCAATGAGCAGTTCTTC. It encodes CSVMRTSGNEQFF.

This clone was detected only a few times. The V gene is TRBV6-8, the J gene TRBJ1-1; 9 bases are a match to TRBD1. CDR3 length equals 15 residues. Germline V lookup: CDR1 MNHGY, CDR2 SAAAGT. Trimming took 5 bases from V and 5 from J; bases not matched to a gene: 9. The CDR3 protein is CASSALDRGSTEAFF. The DNA for the CDR3 is TGTGCCAGCAGTGCCCTGGACAGGGGAAGTACTGAAGCTTTCTTT.

By its share, this clone is large (0.1 to 1%). V and J are TRBV6-8 and TRBJ2-1; D might be TRBD1 (6 bases). V lost 6 bases to trimming and J lost 1 base, with 13 bases between them. The CDR3 runs to 15 residues. Germline CDR1 is MNHGY and CDR2 is SAAAGT. The CDR3 region has the DNA TGTGCCAGCAGGTGGACAGCTCAATCCTACAATGAGCAGTTCTTC. Protein product: CASRWTAQSYNEQFF.

Sample share makes this clone medium-sized (0.01 to 0.1%). The gene calls are TRBV28 and TRBJ2-7, with D perhaps matching TRBD1 (6 bases). Germline CDR1 is MDHEN and CDR2 is SYDVKM. This CDR3 contains 15 residues. V lost 4 bases and J 3 bases, leaving 16 bases between the germline ends. For the CDR3, the DNA is TGTGCCAGCAGTTCAAACAGGGCCCGCTACTACGAGCAGTACTTC. As protein: CASSSNRARYYEQYF.

By frequency in the sample, this clone is medium-sized. This chain's CDR3 is CASSRNRDRPNTEAFF. The CDR3 bases are TGTGCCAGCAGCCGAAATAGAGACAGGCCGAACACTGAAGCTTTCTTT. V is TRBV11-3 and J is TRBJ1-1, with D possibly TRBD1 on 6 matching bases. The CDR3 is made up of 16 amino acids. From germline, CDR1 is SGHNT and CDR2 YENEEA. The V end was cut by 5 bases, the J end by 1 base, with 17 bases between.

This sequence joins TRBV15 and TRBJ2-6; 8 bases line up with TRBD1. V gave up 0 bases and J gave up 4 bases; unmatched junction bases: 5. The CDR3 is 17 residues long. CDR1 and CDR2 from the germline V gene are LNHNV and YYDKDF (reference sequence). CDR3 protein: CATSRDRTGRGANVLTF. The CDR3 bases are TGTGCCACCAGCAGAGACCGGACAGGGAGAGGGGCCAACGTCCTGACTTTC.

This clone was detected only a few times. This sequence joins TRBV28 and TRBJ1-5; D is unresolved. CDR1 is MDHEN and CDR2 is SYDVKM in the germline V gene. V was shortened by 6 bases and J by 6 bases, with 18 bases between the two germline ends. The CDR3 sequence is 15 residues long. The DNA of the CDR3 is TGTGCCAGCAGCACGGGGTCCGCAATATCTCAGCCCCAGCATTTT. This gives the protein CASSTGSAISQPQHF.

This CDR3 is CASTGLDYEQYF. The CDR3 nucleotides read TGTGCCAGTACTGGACTTGACTACGAGCAGTACTTC. The gene calls are TRBV19 and TRBJ2-7, with a tentative D call TRBD2 (5 bases). This CDR3 contains 12 residues. The germline V and J ends were trimmed by 7 bases and 3 bases, with 10 bases remaining between them. Germline V gene sequence: CDR1 LNHDA, CDR2 SQIVND (reference sequence).

The chain recombines TRBV28 with TRBJ2-7; TRBD1 matches at 7 bases. V gave up 6 bases and J gave up 1 base; unmatched junction bases: 3. Germline loops: CDR1 MDHEN, CDR2 SYDVKM. The CDR3 has 13 residues. CDR3 sequence (DNA): TGTGCCAGCAGAGGGACAGAGTCCTACGAGCAGTACTTC. Amino acids: CASRGTESYEQYF.

By frequency in the sample, this clone is medium-sized. V usage is TRBV6-8 and J usage is TRBJ1-1, with D tentatively TRBD1 (5 bases). V lost 4 bases to trimming and J lost 4 bases, with 10 bases between them. Germline V gene sequence: CDR1 MNHGY, CDR2 SAAAGT. The CDR3 loop spans 13 amino acids. CDR3 nucleotides: TGTGCCAGCAGTTTGGGGGGGATCACTGAAGCTTTCTTT. It codes for CASSLGGITEAFF.

This clone was detected a few times. The chain is built from TRBV11-3 and TRBJ2-7; D call uncertain. Germline V gives CDR1 SGHNT, CDR2 YENEEA. Trimming took off 3 bases at V and 2 bases at J, with 14 bases between the two ends. This CDR3 is 15 amino acids long. The DNA of the CDR3 is TGTGCCAGCAGCTTGGTTGGCAGCCAACCCTACGAGCAGTACTTC. Translation: CASSLVGSQPYEQYF.

This clone is labeled medium-sized. The chain employs TRBV6-8 and TRBJ1-5; weak D call: TRBD1 (6 bases). V lost 5 bases and J 8 bases, leaving 16 bases between the germline ends. Germline V CDR1 and CDR2: MNHGY, SAAAGT. The CDR3 runs 14 residues. The CDR3 here is CASSDPGTWEPQHF. DNA for the CDR3: TGTGCCAGCAGTGACCCCGGGACATGGGAGCCCCAGCATTTT.

The CDR3 DNA is TGTGCCAGCAGCCCAGGACTAGCGGACTCCTACGAGCAGTACTTC. The encoded protein is CASSPGLADSYEQYF. The J gene is TRBJ2-7, the V gene TRBV11-3; 10 positions match TRBD2. The V segment lost 5 bases and the J segment 0 bases; nucleotides outside the gene matches: 4. CDR1 is SGHNT, CDR2 YENEEA, per germline. The CDR3 runs 15 residues. The full variable domain, rest sourced from reference TRBV11-3 and TRBJ2-7, is EAGVVQSPRYKIIEKKQPVAFWCNPISGHNTLYWYLQNLGQGPELLIRYENEEAVDDSQLPKDRFSAERLKGVDSTLKIQPAELGDSAVYLCASSPGLADSYEQYFGPGTRLTVT.

The rearrangement joins TRBV29-1 to TRBJ1-1; D is undetermined. V was cut by 5 bases and J by 1 base, with 8 bases left in between. CDR1 is SQVTM and CDR2 is ANQGSEA in the germline V gene. The CDR3 is 12 residues long. CDR3 bases: TGCAGCGTTCGCGGCGGGAACACTGAAGCTTTCTTT. This gives the protein CSVRGGNTEAFF.

The chain joins TRBV25-1 to TRBJ2-7; no definite D call. There are 13 residues in the CDR3. Germline CDR1 reads MGHDK; CDR2 reads SYGVNS. Trimming pared 3 bases from V and 0 bases from J, leaving 6 bases between. Here the CDR3 reads CASSDTNSYEQYF. The CDR3 nucleotides read TGTGCCAGCAGTGACACCAACTCCTACGAGCAGTACTTC.

A few counts support this clone. J is TRBJ1-5 and V is TRBV18; 7 bases agree with TRBD1. Trimming took 2 bases from V and 3 from J; bases not matched to a gene: 4. The CDR3 is 15 residues long. CDR1 is KGHSH and CDR2 is LQKENI in the germline V gene. The DNA of the CDR3 is TGTGCCAGCTCACCAGACAGGGTACCCAATCAGCCCCAGCATTTT. Translation gives CASSPDRVPNQPQHF.

The chain joins TRBV28 to TRBJ2-2; D call uncertain. Germline CDR1 and CDR2: MDHEN and SYDVKM. The CDR3 loop spans 17 amino acids. V was trimmed by 1 base and J by 2 bases, leaving 14 bases between them. The CDR3 bases are TGTGCCAGCAGTTTATCTGTAGGTGTAGGCAACACCGGGGAGCTGTTTTTT. Amino acid sequence: CASSLSVGVGNTGELFF.

By frequency in the sample, this clone is medium-sized. V usage is TRBV11-3 and J usage is TRBJ1-2; 7 bases line up with TRBD1. CDR3 length: 16 residues. Germline CDR1 and CDR2: SGHNT and YENEEA. V was clipped by 3 bases and J by 6 bases; unmatched bases: 13. DNA for the CDR3: TGTGCCAGCAGCTTGGGAGAGACAGGGCAAGTCGATGGCTACACCTTC. Translation: CASSLGETGQVDGYTF.

This chain joins TRBV4-1 and TRBJ2-7, with 11 bases identical to TRBD2. The V and J ends lost 0 bases and 4 bases, in that order; junction bases with no gene match: 14. Germline assignment: CDR1 MGHRA and CDR2 YSYEKL. There are 19 residues in the CDR3. In DNA form, the CDR3 reads TGCGCCAGCAGCCAAGATTTTGTACTAGCGGGAGCCGAGAGGTACGAGCAGTACTTC. Encoded protein: CASSQDFVLAGAERYEQYF.

The chain links TRBV11-3 to TRBJ1-1; D is possibly TRBD1 (5 bases). Germline V gene data show CDR1 as SGHNT and CDR2 as YENEEA. V lost 6 bases and J 0 bases, leaving 11 bases between the germline ends. CDR3 length equals 14 residues. DNA of the CDR3: TGTGCCAGCAGTTCGGGACGGATGAACACTGAAGCTTTCTTT. Amino acids: CASSSGRMNTEAFF.

CDR3 loop: CASSSSGGGEKLFF. The CDR3 nucleotides are TGTGCCAGCAGCTCTTCGGGGGGAGGTGAAAAACTGTTTTTT. This chain links TRBV2 with TRBJ1-4; TRBD1 might be the D (5 bases). Germline CDR1 SNHLY, CDR2 FYNNEI. This CDR3 is 14 amino acids long. The V gene lost 6 bases and the J gene lost 7 bases, with 15 bases spanning the gap.

This clone was counted only a few times. The chain joins TRBV5-1 to TRBJ1-5; D ambiguous. Trimming took 4 bases from V and 3 from J, leaving 14 bases between them. The CDR3 length is 15 residues. CDR1 and CDR2 from the germline V gene are SGHRS and YFSETQ. Here the CDR3 reads CASSQDARDNQPQHF. The CDR3 DNA reads TGCGCCAGCAGCCAAGATGCGAGGGACAATCAGCCCCAGCATTTT.

The rearrangement uses TRBV15 and TRBJ2-7, with D tentatively TRBD1 (6 bases). Germline CDR1 reads LNHNV; CDR2 reads YYDKDF (reference sequence). Trimming shortened V by 0 bases and J by 2 bases, and 11 bases separated the two germline ends. This CDR3 contains 15 residues. The CDR3 here is CATSRDPGDPYEQYF. CDR3 coding DNA: TGTGCCACCAGCAGAGATCCAGGGGACCCCTACGAGCAGTACTTC.

The chain links TRBV4-1 to TRBJ1-4; the D is unclear. Germline CDR1 MGHRA, CDR2 YSYEKL. Trimming pared 0 bases from V and 3 bases from J, leaving 8 bases between. CDR3 length: 15 amino acids. The CDR3 reads CASSQEGSANEKLFF. The CDR3 bases are TGCGCCAGCAGCCAAGAGGGTTCGGCTAATGAAAAACTGTTTTTT.

This clone showed up just a few times. This chain joins TRBV6-8 and TRBJ2-2; a weak D match, TRBD1 (6 bases). This CDR3 comprises 15 residues. The germline V gene has CDR1 MNHGY and CDR2 SAAAGT. Trimming pared 5 bases from V and 4 bases from J, leaving 14 bases between. The CDR3 DNA follows: TGTGCCAGCAGTCTTGGACAGCCTCCCACCGGGGAGCTGTTTTTT. Protein: CASSLGQPPTGELFF.

By its share, this clone is hyperexpanded. The chain carries TRBV15 and TRBJ2-3; D might be TRBD2 (5 bases). The length of the CDR3 is 16 residues. V lost 5 bases and J 2 bases, leaving 17 bases between the germline ends. The germline CDR1 and CDR2 sequences are LNHNV and YYDKDF (reference sequence). The CDR3 DNA reads TGTGCCACCAGCTCCACCGGGGTCGAGAACACAGATACGCAGTATTTT. This codes for CATSSTGVENTDTQYF.

This chain joins TRBV19 and TRBJ1-6; D remains unclear. V was trimmed by 9 bases and J by 7 bases, leaving 13 bases between them. Per the germline V gene, CDR1 is LNHDA and CDR2 is SQIVND (reference sequence). The CDR3 is 13 amino acids. The CDR3 region has the DNA TGTGCCAGCAATGGACGGTTGAATTCACCCCTCCACTTT. Protein sequence: CASNGRLNSPLHF.

The chain couples TRBV9 to TRBJ2-3, with 8 bases identical to TRBD2. CDR1 SGDLS and CDR2 YYNGEE come from the germline V gene. With 4 bases clipped from V and 2 bases from J, the junction kept 6 bases outside the gene matches. The CDR3 is 15 residues long. Written as DNA, the CDR3 is TGTGCCAGCAGCCCCGGGGGGGATTACACAGATACGCAGTATTTT. Its protein product is CASSPGGDYTDTQYF.

V usage is TRBV5-1 and J usage is TRBJ2-2; perhaps TRBD1 as D (5 bases). The V end was cut by 0 bases, the J end by 1 base, with 10 bases between. CDR1 is SGHRS and CDR2 is YFSETQ in the germline V gene. CDR3 size: 16 residues. In nucleotides, the CDR3 is TGCGCCAGCAGCTTGGTGTGGCAGGGGAACACCGGGGAGCTGTTTTTT. Residues: CASSLVWQGNTGELFF.

V is TRBV15 and J is TRBJ1-5; possible D gene TRBD1, 5 bases. V dropped 0 bases and J dropped 4 bases, with 13 bases sitting between them. The CDR3 loop spans 16 amino acids. Looked up from germline, CDR1 is LNHNV and CDR2 is YYDKDF (reference sequence). This CDR3 reads CATSRDPFGGNQPQHF. The DNA for the CDR3 is TGTGCCACCAGCAGAGATCCTTTTGGGGGGAATCAGCCCCAGCATTTT.

The chain employs TRBV10-3 and TRBJ2-4; D is uncertain. The V end was cut by 0 bases, the J end by 7 bases, with 10 bases between. Germline CDR1 reads ENHRY; CDR2 reads SYGVKD. This CDR3 has 14 amino acids. DNA of the CDR3: TGTGCCATCAGTGAGTCCCAGGACGGGAACATTCAGTACTTC. Translated, it gives CAISESQDGNIQYF.